This T cell receptor beta chain was sequenced for a study of healthy donors' naive CD4 and CD8 T cells. Study-level information: Donors came from three age groups: 20-25, 40-50 and 60-70 years.

Each TCR library used 500 ng of total RNA and a linear amplification protocol. MiXCR, applied by TCRdb to the reads, yields one record per CDR3 protein. This sample yields approximately 200,000 distinct CDR3 sequences, of which over 60% are seen a single time; roughly 2.3% belongs to the top ten. Trimming cost V 6 bases and J 5 bases; bases outside gene matches: 13. Germline V gene lookup returns CDR1 SQVTM and CDR2 ANQGSEA. The CDR3 is made up of 14 amino acids. The sequencing input was naive CD4+ and CD8+ T cells sorted from blood, pooled from several donors. The chain couples TRBV29-1 to TRBJ2-7; 7 bases agree with TRBD1. The TCR originated in a pool of human donors in good health; the sample pools cells from several healthy donors. CDR3 bases: TGCAGCGTCATAGTCCGGGACAGTATACACGAGCAGTACTTC. Protein sequence: CSVIVRDSIHEQYF.